Sequencing of this T cell receptor beta chain was carried out in a study of cytomegalovirus exposure and HLA in healthy donors. The overall study: Drawn from HLA-typed donors, about 82 million unique TCRs were held in an early data release.

Points from the study as a whole: Another analysis was done later, and it associated approximately 17,000 TCR beta sequences with HLA alleles at 0.05 false discovery rate.

The PCR used 60 Vbeta and 13 Jbeta primers. Generated by immunoSEQ multiplex PCR, the TCRdb table keeps only in-frame clones and is missing some. The table includes about 150,000 clones, 77% detected once. Comment on this clone: Its specificity is unknown.

The V end lost 3 bases, the J end lost 0 bases, and 10 bases lay between the germline ends. This CDR3 contains 14 residues. The germline V gene encodes CDR1 SGHNT and CDR2 YYREEE (reference sequence). Specimen: PBMCs. This chain links TRBV5-4 with TRBJ2-7, with D perhaps TRBD1 (5 bases). This clonotype was sampled from a man aged 25 to 40 in good health and CMV-seronegative. The CDR3 DNA reads as TGTGCCAGCAGCTCCCCTGACAGCTCCTACGAGCAGTACTTC. It is translated as CASSSPDSSYEQYF.